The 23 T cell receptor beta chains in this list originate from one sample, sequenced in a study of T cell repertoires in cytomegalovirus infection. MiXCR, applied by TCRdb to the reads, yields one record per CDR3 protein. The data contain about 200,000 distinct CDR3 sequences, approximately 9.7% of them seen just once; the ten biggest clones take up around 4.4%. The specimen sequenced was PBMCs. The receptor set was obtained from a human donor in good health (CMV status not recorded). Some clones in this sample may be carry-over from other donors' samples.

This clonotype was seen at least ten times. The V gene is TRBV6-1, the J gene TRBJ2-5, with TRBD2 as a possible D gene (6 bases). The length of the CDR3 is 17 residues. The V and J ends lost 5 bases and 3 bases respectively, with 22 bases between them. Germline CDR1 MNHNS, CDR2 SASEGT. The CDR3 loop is CASSHVADARTKETQYF. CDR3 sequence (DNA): TGTGCCAGCAGTCACGTAGCGGACGCGCGAACAAAAGAGACCCAGTACTTC.

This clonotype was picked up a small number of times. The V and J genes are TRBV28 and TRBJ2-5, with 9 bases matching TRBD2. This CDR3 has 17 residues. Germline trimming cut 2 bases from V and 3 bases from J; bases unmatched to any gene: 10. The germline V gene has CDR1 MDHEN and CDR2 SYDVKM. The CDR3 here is CASSLPRGLAGKETQYF. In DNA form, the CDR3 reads TGTGCCAGCAGTTTACCGCGCGGGCTAGCGGGGAAAGAGACCCAGTACTTC.

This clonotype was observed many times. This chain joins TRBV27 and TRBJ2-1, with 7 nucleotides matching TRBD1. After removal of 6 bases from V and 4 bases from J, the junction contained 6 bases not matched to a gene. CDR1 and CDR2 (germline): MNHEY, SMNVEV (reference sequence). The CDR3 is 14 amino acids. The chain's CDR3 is CASRTGQIYNEQFF. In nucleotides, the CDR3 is TGTGCCAGCAGGACGGGACAGATATACAATGAGCAGTTCTTC.

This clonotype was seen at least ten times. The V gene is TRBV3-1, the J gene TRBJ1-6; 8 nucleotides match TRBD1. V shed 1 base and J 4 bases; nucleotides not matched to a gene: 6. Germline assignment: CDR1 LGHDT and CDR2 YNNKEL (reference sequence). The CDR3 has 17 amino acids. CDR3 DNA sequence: TGTGCCAGCAGCCAAGCAGCGGGACAGGAGTATAATTCACCCCTCCACTTT. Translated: CASSQAAGQEYNSPLHF.

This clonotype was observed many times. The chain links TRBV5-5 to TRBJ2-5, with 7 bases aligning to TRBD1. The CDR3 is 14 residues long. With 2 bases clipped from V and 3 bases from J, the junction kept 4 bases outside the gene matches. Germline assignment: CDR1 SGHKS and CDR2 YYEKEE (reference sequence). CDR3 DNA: TGTGCCAGCAGCTTTTCCGGGACAGAAGAGACCCAGTACTTC. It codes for CASSFSGTEETQYF.

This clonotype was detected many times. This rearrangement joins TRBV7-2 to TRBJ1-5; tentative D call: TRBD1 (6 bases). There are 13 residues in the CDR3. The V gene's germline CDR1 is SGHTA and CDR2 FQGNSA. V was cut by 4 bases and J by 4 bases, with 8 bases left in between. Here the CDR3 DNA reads TGTGCCAGCAGCTCGGACAGAAATCAGCCCCAGCATTTT. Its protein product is CASSSDRNQPQHF.

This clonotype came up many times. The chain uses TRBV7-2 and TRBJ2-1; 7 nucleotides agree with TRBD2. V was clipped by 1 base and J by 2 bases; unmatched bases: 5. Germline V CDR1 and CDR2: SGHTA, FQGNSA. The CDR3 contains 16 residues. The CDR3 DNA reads TGTGCCAGCAGCTTAGTGGATGCGGGGGCCTACAATGAGCAGTTCTTC. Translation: CASSLVDAGAYNEQFF.

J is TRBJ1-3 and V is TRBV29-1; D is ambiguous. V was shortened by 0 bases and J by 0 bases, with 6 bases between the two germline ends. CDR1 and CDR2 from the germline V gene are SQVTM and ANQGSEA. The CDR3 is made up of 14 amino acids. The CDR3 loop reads CSVEELGSGNTIYF. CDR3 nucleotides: TGCAGCGTTGAAGAGCTCGGCTCTGGAAACACCATATATTTT.

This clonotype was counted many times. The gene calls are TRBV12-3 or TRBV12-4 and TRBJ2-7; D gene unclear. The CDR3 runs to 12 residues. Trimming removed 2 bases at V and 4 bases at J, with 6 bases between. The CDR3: CASSLNRYEQYF. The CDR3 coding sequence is TGTGCCAGCAGTTTAAACAGATACGAGCAGTACTTC.

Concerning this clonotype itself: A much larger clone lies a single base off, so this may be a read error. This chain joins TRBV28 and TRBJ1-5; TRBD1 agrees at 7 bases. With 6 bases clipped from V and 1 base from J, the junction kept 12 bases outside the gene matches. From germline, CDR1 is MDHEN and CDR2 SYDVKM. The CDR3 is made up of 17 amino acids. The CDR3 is CASSPGSTGSSNQPQHF. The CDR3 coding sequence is TGTGCCAGCAGCCCCGGATCGACAGGGTCAAGCAATCAGCCCCAGCATTTT.

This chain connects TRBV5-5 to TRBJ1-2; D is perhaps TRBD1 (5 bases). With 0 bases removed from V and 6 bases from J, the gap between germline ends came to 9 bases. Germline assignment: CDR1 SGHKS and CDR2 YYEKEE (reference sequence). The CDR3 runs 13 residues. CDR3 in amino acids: CASSLAGSNGYTF. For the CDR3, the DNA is TGTGCCAGCAGCTTGGCAGGGAGCAATGGCTACACCTTC.

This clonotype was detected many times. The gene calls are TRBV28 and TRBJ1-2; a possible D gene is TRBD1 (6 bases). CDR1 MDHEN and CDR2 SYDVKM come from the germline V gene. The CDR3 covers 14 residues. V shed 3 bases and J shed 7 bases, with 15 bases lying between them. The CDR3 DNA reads TGTGCCAGCAGTTTGGGGGGCGCAAGGGCTGGCTACACCTTC. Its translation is CASSLGGARAGYTF.

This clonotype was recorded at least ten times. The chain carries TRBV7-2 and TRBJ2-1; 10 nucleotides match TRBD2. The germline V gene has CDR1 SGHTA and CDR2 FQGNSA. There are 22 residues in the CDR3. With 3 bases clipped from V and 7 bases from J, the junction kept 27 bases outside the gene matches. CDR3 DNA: TGTGCCAGCAGCTTGCCCCGAGGCGGGGGCTCGGCTAGCGGGAGAGATATGAATGAGCAGTTCTTC. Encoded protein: CASSLPRGGGSASGRDMNEQFF.

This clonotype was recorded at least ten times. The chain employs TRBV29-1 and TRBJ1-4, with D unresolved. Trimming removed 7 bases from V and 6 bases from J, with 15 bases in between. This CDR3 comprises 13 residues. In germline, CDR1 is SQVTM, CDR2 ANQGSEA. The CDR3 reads CSAASGPYEKLFF. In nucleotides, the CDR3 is TGCAGCGCCGCTTCGGGCCCCTATGAAAAACTGTTTTTT.

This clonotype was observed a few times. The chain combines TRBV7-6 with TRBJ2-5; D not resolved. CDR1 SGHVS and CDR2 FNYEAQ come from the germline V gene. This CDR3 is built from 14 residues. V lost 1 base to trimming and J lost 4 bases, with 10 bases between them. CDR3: CASSLESKGETQYF. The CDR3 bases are TGTGCCAGCAGCTTAGAATCTAAAGGAGAGACCCAGTACTTC.

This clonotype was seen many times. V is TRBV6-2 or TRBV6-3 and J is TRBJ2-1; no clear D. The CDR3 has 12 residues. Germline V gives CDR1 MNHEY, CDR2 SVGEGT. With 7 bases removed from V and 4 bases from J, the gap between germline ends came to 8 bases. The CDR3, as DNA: TGTGCCAGCAAGACCGGTTACAATGAGCAGTTCTTC. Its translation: CASKTGYNEQFF.

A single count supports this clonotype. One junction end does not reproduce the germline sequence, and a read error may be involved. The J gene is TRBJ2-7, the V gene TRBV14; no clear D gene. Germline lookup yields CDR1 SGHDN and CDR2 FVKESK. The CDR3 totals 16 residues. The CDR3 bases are TGTGCCAGCAGCCAAGTGGTAGGCAGCCGGTCCTACGAGGAGTACTTC. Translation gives CASSQVVGSRSYEEYF.

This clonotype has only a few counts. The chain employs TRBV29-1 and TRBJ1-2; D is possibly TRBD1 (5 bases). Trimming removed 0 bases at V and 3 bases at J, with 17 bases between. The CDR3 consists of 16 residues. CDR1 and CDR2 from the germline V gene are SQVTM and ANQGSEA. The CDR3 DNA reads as TGCAGCGTTGAAGATTCCCTTGGGACCAGGGACTATGGCTACACCTTC. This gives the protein CSVEDSLGTRDYGYTF.

CDR3 loop: CASSSHRGRYSNQPQHF. CDR3 DNA sequence: TGTGCCAGCAGTTCCCACAGGGGGCGTTATAGCAATCAGCCCCAGCATTTT. The rearrangement uses TRBV28 and TRBJ1-5; 9 bases match TRBD1. CDR3 length: 17 amino acids. Looked up from germline, CDR1 is MDHEN and CDR2 is SYDVKM. J gave up 0 bases and V 4 bases, and 7 bases lay outside the gene matches.

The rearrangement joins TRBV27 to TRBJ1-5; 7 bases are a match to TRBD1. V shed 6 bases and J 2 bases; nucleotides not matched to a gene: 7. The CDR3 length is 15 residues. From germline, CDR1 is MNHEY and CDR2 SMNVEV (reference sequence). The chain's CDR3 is CASRTAGGGNQPQHF. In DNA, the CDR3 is TGTGCCAGCAGGACGGCAGGGGGTGGCAATCAGCCCCAGCATTTT.

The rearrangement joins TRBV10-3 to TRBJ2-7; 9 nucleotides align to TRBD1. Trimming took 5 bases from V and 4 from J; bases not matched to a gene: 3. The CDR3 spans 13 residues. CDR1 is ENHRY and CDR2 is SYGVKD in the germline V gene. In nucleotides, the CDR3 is TGTGCCATCAGTCCCGGGACAGGGTACGAGCAGTACTTC. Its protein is CAISPGTGYEQYF.

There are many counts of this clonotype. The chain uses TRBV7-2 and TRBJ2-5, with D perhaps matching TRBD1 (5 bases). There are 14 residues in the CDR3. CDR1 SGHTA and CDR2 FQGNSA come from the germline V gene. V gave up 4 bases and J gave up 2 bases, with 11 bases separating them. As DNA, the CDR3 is TGTGCCAGCAGCTGGGGCTCCAGACAAGAGACCCAGTACTTC. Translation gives CASSWGSRQETQYF.

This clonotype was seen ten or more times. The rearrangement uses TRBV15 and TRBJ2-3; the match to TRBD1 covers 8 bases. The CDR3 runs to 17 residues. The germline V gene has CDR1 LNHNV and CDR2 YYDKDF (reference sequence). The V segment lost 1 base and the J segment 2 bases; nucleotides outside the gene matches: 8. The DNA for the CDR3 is TGTGCCACCAGCAGAGGGCTGGGGGACAGGAACACAGATACGCAGTATTTT. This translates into CATSRGLGDRNTDTQYF.